This T cell receptor beta chain derives from a study of shared clonotypes between healthy human individuals (dated by TCRdb to 2020 to 2022). In terms of the full investigation: A few men and a couple of women, aged 18 to 49 years, made up the cohort. Blood TCR repertoires of a handful of healthy adults were deeply sequenced to estimate repertoire size and the extent of clonotype sharing between individuals. Different laboratories and diverse techniques were used to prepare libraries and sequence TCR repertoires, to increase sequencing depth and limit assay-specific biases. Leukapheresis yielded between about 0.85 and 10 billion PBMCs per donor. Here is what the overall study found, with its caveats: Pairwise subsampling led to the expectation that sequencing depth would affect the degree of clonotype sharing among donors. Because the study included only a small number of donors, the genetic and exposure-history diversity represented was limited. Sampling was restricted to blood, and TCR repertoires in tissue are likely to differ from TCR repertoires in blood.

With respect to this clone: Its antigen is still unknown. Base qualities were left out, and no much larger clone turns up one base away.

The donors were healthy, HIV-negative adults with no recently reported acute infections or vaccinations. Every donor was a Caucasian adult residing in Nashville, Tennessee, USA. For unsorted samples, tens of millions of PBMCs were counted, and genomic DNA was extracted using the QIAamp DNA Blood Mini kit. After blood collection by leukapheresis, PBMCs were isolated using Ficoll-Histopaque density gradient centrifugation and then cryopreserved in the vapor phase of liquid nitrogen. The germline V gene yields SGHRS for CDR1 and YFSETQ for CDR2. From the cysteine up to the phenylalanine, the CDR3 has a length of 15 residues. Here the CDR3 DNA is all that survives: 45 bases in frame from base 1. V loses 0 bases of germline sequence and J loses 2 bases, and the interval between the two ends is 11 bases. Using the deep immunoSEQ assay, TCR CDR3 regions were amplified from genomic DNA by multiplex PCR. Genomic DNA extracted from each cell subset was distributed evenly over all wells of several immunoSEQ 96-well plates, and each plate served as one replicate. For unsorted PBMC, each replicate PCR was loaded with approximately 300 ng genomic DNA, equivalent to 25,000 to 35,000 T cell genomes. Ten immunoSEQ deep assay plates were used to sequence unsorted PBMC genomic DNA. The purified libraries were quantified using a Qubit 3.0 fluorometer, sized with a Bioanalyzer 2100, and then quantified again using the KAPA Library Quantification kit. Every immunoSEQ 96-well plate was sequenced on a dedicated single-read 150-cycle Illumina NextSeq 550 flow cell. The authors' analysis ran thus. Because only junctional sequences without quality scores were contained in the immunoSEQ output, filtering matching that applied to full-length reads could not be performed. Sequences were annotated with PyIR, a Python wrapper for IgBLAST v1.9, using IMGT germline references to assign V/J genes and CDR3. Reads were removed for weak V/J assignments (E-value above 1e-6), missing CDR3, stop codons, out-of-frame junctions, or ambiguous translated residues. V3J clonotypes were defined as sequences sharing the same inferred V gene, J gene, and CDR3 amino acid sequence. Percentage overlap between repertoires was computed as shared unique clonotypes divided by the size of the smaller repertoire. Repertoire richness was assessed with RTK rarefaction, the Chao1 estimator, and Recon v2.1 estimates of unobserved clonotypes. As stored in TCRdb, this immuneACCESS dataset retains in-frame rearrangements with V and J assigned. A fraction of the clones does not appear; measured against another copy, unresolved V genes explain less than half of the discrepancy, and the remainder lacks a known reason. The V and J calls and clone size were taken over from that table, and D and trimming were inferred from the DNA. In this sample the table shows under 600,000 clones, around 76% of which occur a single time. Approximately 12% of the sample lies in the top ten.

Sequenced material: PBMCs. Recombination linked TRBV5-1 to TRBJ2-5; TRBD1 is a possible D gene, resting on 6 matching bases. This clonotype originated in a woman between 40 and 55 years old in good health. Some clones in this sample may be carry-over from other donors' samples. The DNA sequence reads TGCGCCAGCAGCTTGGACACAGGGCCGCAAGAGACCCAGTACTTC. This encodes CASSLDTGPQETQYF.